The TCR beta chain described here comes from a study of T-cell memory formation after mild COVID-19 (dated by TCRdb to 2020 to 2023). Broadly, across the study: TCR sequence clusters from the two donors were found to be largely donor specific. In a couple of donors, T-cell clones that expanded and contracted after mild COVID-19 were followed by sequencing TCRalpha and TCRbeta repertoires longitudinally. The cohort comprised two young, previously healthy adult volunteers, one female and one male.

Per the germline V gene, LGHNA is the CDR1 and YSLEER is the CDR2. The CDR3 runs 14 amino acids, cysteine and phenylalanine included. Only the CDR3 DNA stays, 42 bases, in frame from base 1. Trimming costs V 0 bases and J 10 bases, and their ends lie 13 bases apart. Sequenced on an Illumina NovaSeq 6000. TCRalpha and TCRbeta cDNA libraries were constructed by 5'RACE with constant-segment primers, with sample barcodes and unique molecular identifiers being introduced. Trizol reagent was used to extract RNA from every sample. Amplification of the libraries took two PCR steps, and the second step added a second sample barcode plus Illumina TruSeq adapters. Sequencing of the libraries was done on an Illumina NovaSeq, producing 2 x 150 bp paired-end reads. As for how the authors treated the data: Demultiplexing of reads and collapsing into UMI-guided consensus sequences were performed with migec v1.2.7. Using mixcr v2.1.11, the UMI consensuses were aligned to TRA and TRB V and J templates and assembled into clonotypes. Expanded or contracted clonotypes were those called significant by both edgeR and NoisET, with noise models trained on biological replicates. For edgeR calls, the cutoffs were a false discovery rate-adjusted p below 0.01 and a log2 fold-change threshold of 1. PCA with hierarchical clustering of max-normalized trajectories of the 1000 most abundant clonotypes was used as exploratory dynamics analysis. Separately sequenced CD4+ and CD8+ repertoires were used to assign the CD4 or CD8 phenotype of responding clones. TCRdb redid the processing of the public reads, applying fastp at Q25 and MiXCR, and retained in-frame beta chains. Merged by CDR3 protein, the rows form single entries marked with the most common genes and DNA. TCRdb, not the authors, supplied the V and J calls. This sample comprises approximately 340,000 distinct CDR3 sequences, 10% to 15% of them detected only once. The ten largest clones add up to 20% to 25% of the sample.

PBMCs were isolated by Ficoll-Paque density gradient centrifugation. The investigation overall reported the following: Whether the second-wave clones peaking on day 37 were SARS-CoV-2 specific was not confirmed. Clones contracting from day 15 to 85 had balanced CD4/CD8 phenotypes, while a second wave expanding from day 15 to 37 was biased towards CD4+. The detection of some responding clones in pre-infection memory suggests that pre-existing cross-reactive memory T cells joined the SARS-CoV-2 response. Contracting CD4+ clones turned up mainly in the CM and EM memory subsets, whereas EMRA was where CD8+ clones were enriched. The study covered only a couple of mild cases, and larger cohorts including severe cases with pre-infection samples were considered necessary.

This clonotype was recorded a few times. No antigen is known for it. One base away there is no much larger clone; base qualities are not given. Sequencing input: PBMCs or a T cell subset sorted from them (not recorded which). The sequence came from a man aged 18 to 30 who had mild COVID-19 (a few samples of this study predate the infection). The sample titles of this study are shuffled in the database, so cell type and time point are left out; the donor was told from shared clones. The chain was built from TRBV4-3 and TRBJ2-1, and TRBD1 may be the D gene, going by 6 matching bases. The CDR3 sequence is CASSQDGGPEEQFF. In nucleotide form, the sequence is TGCGCCAGCAGCCAAGATGGGGGCCCGGAGGAGCAGTTCTTC.